The present T cell receptor beta chain was sequenced within a study of blood T cell repertoires in COVID-19 (dated by TCRdb to 2018 to 2021). A note on the overall study: The collaborator samples originated in the United States, Italy and Spain and spanned the acute and convalescent phases of COVID-19. The repertoires were made available in a free public database intended to serve as a resource for research on the immune response to SARS-CoV-2. Samples were obtained from the ongoing ImmuneRACE study (first 160 participants) and from 1,200 or so subjects provided by 6 global collaborators. Subjects who had been exposed to COVID-19, were actively infected with it, or had recovered from it provided the deeply sampled blood TCRbeta repertoires that made up the dataset. The prospective study material was composed of cDNA or gDNA derived from T cells, B-cell-depleted T cells, or PBMCs. Nearly every sample came with metadata listing a de-identified subject ID, COVID-19 status, age in years and sex. Where available, HLA class I and class II types were obtained from metadata supplied by the sample provider rather than from assay-based typing.

The CDR3 covers 15 residues, taking in both the cysteine and the phenylalanine. The kept DNA is CDR3 alone, 45 bases in frame from the first base. V trim: 2 bases; J trim: 1 base; unmatched bases: 1. The germline V gene provides CDR1 SGHRS and CDR2 YFSETQ. Concerning this clone: Its specific antigen is unknown. Base quality data are lacking; no much larger clone is found one base away.

TCRbeta CDR3 regions were amplified from genomic DNA using the immunoSEQ Assay, a bias-controlled multiplex PCR. On the authors' methods: The number of nucleated cells in each sample was estimated by amplification of reference gene primers within the assay. To quantify the absolute abundance of each unique TCRbeta CDR3 rearrangement, sequence reads were collapsed and filtered. For each sample, productive Simpson clonality was calculated by taking the square root of Simpson's diversity index across productive rearrangements. What TCRdb holds here is the immuneACCESS table cut down to in-frame rearrangements. Part of the clones is not present; checked against another copy, under half of the missing clones reflect an unresolved V gene, and the others are unexplained. V, J and clone size reflect that table, while D and trimming were determined from the DNA. In this sample the table shows 150,000 or so clones, roughly four fifths of which occur a single time. 11% of the sample is in the top ten clones.

The collaborating institutions used their own protocols to collect whole blood in K2EDTA tubes. Collaborator samples were shipped for TCRbeta analysis as frozen whole blood, isolated PBMCs, or DNA extracted from either sample type. General findings and caveats noted by the study authors: The amount of clinical and demographic metadata varied by source and participant and was provided uncurated.

Sample: peripheral blood. The receptor was derived from a man aged 55-75 years with active or convalescent COVID-19. The chain uses TRBV5-1 and TRBJ1-1, and 11 bases in between align with TRBD1. The CDR3 loop reads CASSFGTGGNTEAFF. The DNA is as follows: TGCGCCAGCAGCTTCGGGACAGGGGGGAACACTGAAGCTTTCTTT. The CDR3 plus the reference TRBV5-1 and TRBJ1-1 genes for the other parts give the full variable domain: KAGVTQTPRYLIKTRGQQVTLSCSPISGHRSVSWYQQTPGQGLQFLFEYFSETQRNKGNFPGRFSGRQFSNSRSEMNVSTLELGDSALYLCASSFGTGGNTEAFFGQGTRLTVV.